The T cell receptor (beta chain) described here comes from a study of cytomegalovirus exposure and HLA in healthy donors. The sample holds a few counts of this clone. Vbeta (60) and Jbeta (13) primers were used in the PCR. Using immunoSEQ multiplex PCR, the repertoire was profiled, and TCRdb retains in-frame clones only, with some absent. The table records 100,000 to 150,000 clones, 70% to 85% of them present only once. The CDR3 runs 14 residues. Germline lookup yields CDR1 MRHNA and CDR2 SNTAGT. V was trimmed by 3 bases and J by 9 bases, leaving 17 bases between them. What was sequenced was PBMCs. This sequence originates from a male donor in good health and CMV-seropositive. The V gene is TRBV6-4, the J gene TRBJ1-2; no definite D call. The CDR3 DNA follows: TGTGCCAGCAGTGAGACCTCGGGGTCCTCACGCTACACCTTC. It is translated as CASSETSGSSRYTF.